The 15 T cell receptor beta chains presented below share a single source sample, sequenced in a study of beta chain features in type 1 diabetes. Since all of the isolated RNA was reverse transcribed, expressed TCRB transcripts were what got sequenced. Some clones are missing from TCRdb's copy, which holds only in-frame ones; the method was immunoSEQ multiplex PCR. The table lists about 620,000 clones, about 14% of them singletons. Sequenced: naive CD4+ T cells from blood. These receptor sequences come from a young man in good health.

The V call is TRBV28, the J call TRBJ1-3, with TRBD1 identical over 10 bases. Germline V lookup: CDR1 MDHEN, CDR2 SYDVKM. Losses at the gene ends were 6 bases for V and 4 bases for J; bases not matched to a gene: 12. There are 17 residues in the CDR3. CDR3 sequence: CASSSPRTGGRGNTIYF. CDR3 nucleotides: TGTGCCAGCAGCAGTCCCCGGACAGGGGGACGAGGAAACACCATATATTTT.

A few counts support this clone. The chain has TRBV30 and TRBJ1-3; possibly TRBD1 for D (6 bases). Germline assignment: CDR1 GTSNPN and CDR2 SVGIG (reference sequence). CDR3 length: 14 amino acids. V was trimmed by 4 bases and J by 4 bases, leaving 14 bases between them. CDR3 protein: CAWTATGSGNTIYF. CDR3 coding DNA: TGTGCCTGGACTGCAACAGGGTCCGGAAACACCATATATTTT.

This clone has more than one count but fewer than ten. This sample also contains other DNA sequences that code for the same CDR3. The chain combines TRBV6-5 with TRBJ2-1, with D unresolved. The germline V and J ends were trimmed by 2 bases and 9 bases, with 5 bases remaining between them. The CDR3 contains 11 residues. Germline V gene data show CDR1 as MNHEY and CDR2 as SVGAGI. CDR3: CASSYSGEQFF. For the CDR3, the DNA is TGTGCCAGCAGTTACAGTGGTGAGCAGTTCTTC.

The gene calls are TRBV7-3 and TRBJ2-4; 11 bases fit TRBD1. CDR1 and CDR2 from the germline V gene are SGHTA and FQGTGA. Trimming at V came to 5 bases and at J to 6 bases, leaving 6 bases not matched to a gene. The CDR3 loop spans 15 amino acids. The CDR3 DNA reads as TGTGCCAGCAGCCCGATTGGGACAGGGGGAAACATTCAGTACTTC. Its translation is CASSPIGTGGNIQYF.

The chain employs TRBV18 and TRBJ2-7; D gene uncertain. Trimming cost V 1 base and J 3 bases, with 10 bases left between them. The germline V gene encodes CDR1 KGHSH and CDR2 LQKENI. This CDR3 spans 14 amino acids. The CDR3 loop reads CASSPLAIDYEQYF. CDR3 nucleotides: TGTGCCAGCTCACCACTGGCTATAGACTACGAGCAGTACTTC.

This clone showed up just a few times. The chain is built from TRBV5-1 and TRBJ2-5; 8 nucleotides align to TRBD1. CDR3 length: 17 residues. V gave up 0 bases and J gave up 6 bases; unmatched junction bases: 13. Germline V gives CDR1 SGHRS, CDR2 YFSETQ. CDR3 protein: CASSLATTGDTAKTQYF. The CDR3 region has the DNA TGCGCCAGCAGCTTGGCCACGACAGGGGATACTGCTAAGACCCAGTACTTC.

This clone was detected a few times. The chain recombines TRBV7-2 with TRBJ1-1; D is unresolved. The V end lost 0 bases, the J end lost 7 bases, and 6 bases lay between the germline ends. The CDR3 sequence is 12 residues long. The germline gives CDR1 SGHTA, CDR2 FQGNSA. Here the CDR3 DNA reads TGTGCCAGCAGCTTAGCTAAGATTGAAGCTTTCTTT. The encoded protein is CASSLAKIEAFF.

In its sample, this clone was seen a few times. The chain combines TRBV7-2 with TRBJ2-5, with D perhaps TRBD1 or TRBD2 (6 bases each). The CDR3 runs to 15 residues. Trimming took 1 base from V and 7 from J, leaving 16 bases between them. CDR1 SGHTA and CDR2 FQGNSA come from the germline V gene. The DNA for the CDR3 is TGTGCCAGCAGCTTAGATCGGGGGCCATTGGTGACCCAGTACTTC. Translating gives CASSLDRGPLVTQYF.

The chain recombines TRBV7-2 with TRBJ1-1; D is unresolved. CDR1 and CDR2 (germline): SGHTA, FQGNSA. There are 15 residues in the CDR3. Trimming took 7 bases from V and 4 from J, leaving 19 bases between them. CDR3 region: CASIERGGLGTEAFF. CDR3 bases: TGTGCCAGCATAGAGAGAGGTGGGTTGGGCACTGAAGCTTTCTTT.

This clone was counted a few times. The V call is TRBV9, the J call TRBJ2-1, with unresolved D. The germline V gene encodes CDR1 SGDLS and CDR2 YYNGEE. The CDR3 length is 16 residues. V shed 4 bases and J shed 2 bases, with 16 bases lying between them. CDR3 protein: CASSRGMGGTYNEQFF. For the CDR3, the DNA is TGTGCCAGCAGCCGTGGGATGGGCGGAACCTACAATGAGCAGTTCTTC.

The chain couples TRBV28 to TRBJ2-7; possible D gene TRBD1, 6 bases. Trimming stripped 6 bases from V and 3 bases from J, with 12 bases between. The germline CDR1 and CDR2 sequences are MDHEN and SYDVKM. The CDR3 covers 13 residues. In nucleotides, the CDR3 is TGTGCCAGCAGAACAGGGTCCCTCTACGAGCAGTACTTC. This codes for CASRTGSLYEQYF.

This clone was observed once. CDR3 DNA sequence: TGTGCCAGCAGTGCGACGCGGTACTCCTATGGCTACACCTTC. Residues: CASSATRYSYGYTF. V is TRBV6-4 and J is TRBJ1-2; no firm D call. V gave up 4 bases and J gave up 4 bases, with 13 bases separating them. The germline V gene has CDR1 MRHNA and CDR2 SNTAGT. CDR3 length equals 14 residues.

This clone was recorded a few times. J is TRBJ2-5 and V is TRBV5-1; D is unresolved. The germline CDR1 and CDR2 sequences are SGHRS and YFSETQ. The CDR3 has 13 residues. V was clipped by 3 bases and J by 4 bases, with 10 bases between them. CDR3 residues: CASSSQSRETQYF. The CDR3 DNA follows: TGCGCCAGCAGCTCTCAAAGTCGAGAGACCCAGTACTTC.

There are a few counts of this clone. The rearrangement links TRBV6-1 to TRBJ2-4, with D uncertain. The ends were cut back, 2 bases at V and 3 bases at J, with 11 bases in the middle. The CDR3 is made up of 15 amino acids. CDR1 and CDR2 from the germline V gene are MNHNS and SASEGT. The CDR3 here is CASSENRWDKNIQYF. The CDR3 DNA is TGTGCCAGCAGTGAAAACCGGTGGGACAAAAACATTCAGTACTTC.

The chain couples TRBV9 to TRBJ2-1; TRBD1 aligns across 10 bases. V shed 2 bases, J shed 2 bases, and the junction held 4 bases outside the gene matches. Germline V gene sequence: CDR1 SGDLS, CDR2 YYNGEE. The CDR3 loop spans 16 amino acids. The CDR3 nucleotides read TGTGCCAGCAGCGTGACCGGGACAGGGGCCTACAATGAGCAGTTCTTC. Amino acid sequence: CASSVTGTGAYNEQFF.